This T cell receptor (beta chain) appears in the sequencing data of a study of blood T cell repertoires in COVID-19. Overall study context: Samples taken during acute and convalescent COVID-19 were collected in the United States, Italy and Spain. From T cells, B-cell-depleted T cells, or PBMCs came the material, which was cDNA or gDNA.

As processed by the authors: From reference gene primer amplification, estimates of nucleated cell counts were derived. Here immunoSEQ multiplex PCR was the method, and the copy in TCRdb shows in-frame clones only, minus some. V and J calls plus clone size are reproduced from that table; the DNA served to infer D and trimming. This table holds tens of thousands of clones, roughly 93% found once. The receptor's source is a human donor in a cohort sampled during active COVID-19. Sequencing was done on a sample of peripheral blood.

CDR3 amino acids: CASNPQGDRTQYF. The CDR3 DNA sequence: TGTGCCAGCAACCCCCAGGGTGATCGGACCCAGTACTTC. The chain carries TRBV7-2 and TRBJ2-5; tentative D call: TRBD1 (5 bases). Trimming shortened V by 7 bases and J by 7 bases, and 16 bases separated the two germline ends. Germline-derived CDR1 and CDR2 are SGHTA and FQGNSA. The CDR3 is 13 residues long.